The next 7 T cell receptor beta chains were all read from a single sample in a study of T cells expressing NK-cell markers. TCRdb re-analyzed the 5' RACE reads; it lists each CDR3 protein once, without DNA. Its clone listing holds a few hundred thousand distinct CDR3 sequences. Sequencing was done on a sample of blood T cells: a sorted CD56 or NKG2C T cell subset, CD4+ or CD8+ T cells, or bulk PBMC T cells (not recorded which). The receptor set was obtained from a man younger than 30 in good health.

The V and J genes are TRBV24-1 and TRBJ2-1. The CDR3 runs to 15 residues. In germline, CDR1 is KGHDR, CDR2 SFDVKD. The chain's CDR3 is CATSDLQVGWNEQFF.

The chain has TRBV4-1 and TRBJ2-7. CDR3 length: 14 residues. Germline CDR1 MGHRA, CDR2 YSYEKL. The CDR3 region is CASSQDQETYEQYF.

V usage is TRBV14 and J usage is TRBJ2-1; TCRdb's D call of TRBD2 is untestable without DNA. Per the germline V gene, CDR1 is SGHDN and CDR2 is FVKESK. The CDR3 has 16 amino acids. The CDR3 loop reads CASSHKTSGVYNEQFF.

The chain uses TRBV12-3 or TRBV12-4 and TRBJ2-7. The CDR3 length is 13 residues. CDR3 residues: CASKGSEAYEQYF.

J is TRBJ1-1 and V is TRBV7-2; TCRdb's D gene call, TRBD1, goes unchecked for lack of DNA. Germline CDR1 reads SGHTA; CDR2 reads FQGNSA. This CDR3 region has 16 residues. CDR3 loop: CASSQQPTGTNTEAFF.

This rearrangement joins TRBV2 to TRBJ2-3; TCRdb's D call of TRBD2 is untestable without DNA. Germline V gene lookup returns CDR1 SNHLY and CDR2 FYNNEI. The CDR3 runs to 13 residues. Here the CDR3 reads CASKESPTDTQYF.

The chain carries TRBV6-5 and TRBJ2-5. This CDR3 has 13 amino acids. Per germline, CDR1 MNHEY and CDR2 SVGAGI. The CDR3 reads CASSHTSKETQYF.